This TCR beta chain appears in the sequencing data of a study of control samples from healthy donors and cancer patients. Sequencing was performed with immunoSEQ multiplex PCR; in TCRdb, only in-frame clones are kept and a portion is missing. Of more than 95,000 clones detected, 87% appear once; the ten largest clones hold around 2%. There are 14 residues in the CDR3. Trimming cost V 4 bases and J 7 bases, with 13 bases left between them. Looked up from germline, CDR1 is SGHTA and CDR2 is FQGNSA. The gene calls are TRBV7-2 and TRBJ1-4, with a tentative D call TRBD1 (6 bases). This receptor was taken from a man aged 18 to 35 in good health. What was sequenced was blood. The CDR3: CASSSRQAGEKLFF. In nucleotides, the CDR3 is TGTGCCAGCAGCTCTCGACAGGCAGGTGAAAAACTGTTTTTT.